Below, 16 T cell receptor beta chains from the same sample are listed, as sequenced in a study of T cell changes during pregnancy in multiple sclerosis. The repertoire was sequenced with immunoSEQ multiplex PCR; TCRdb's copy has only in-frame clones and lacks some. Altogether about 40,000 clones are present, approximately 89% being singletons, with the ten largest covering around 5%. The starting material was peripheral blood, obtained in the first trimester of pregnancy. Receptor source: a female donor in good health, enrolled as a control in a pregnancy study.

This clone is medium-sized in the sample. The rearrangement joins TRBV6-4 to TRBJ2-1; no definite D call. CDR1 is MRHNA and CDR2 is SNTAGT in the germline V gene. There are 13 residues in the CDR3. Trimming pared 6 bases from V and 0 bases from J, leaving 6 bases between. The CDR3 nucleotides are TGTGCCAGCAGCGGTAGCTCCTACAATGAGCAGTTCTTC. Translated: CASSGSSYNEQFF.

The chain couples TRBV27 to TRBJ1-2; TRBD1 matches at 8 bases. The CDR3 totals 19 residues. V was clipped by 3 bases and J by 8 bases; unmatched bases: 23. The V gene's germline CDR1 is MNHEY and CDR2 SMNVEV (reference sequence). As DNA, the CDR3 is TGTGCCAGCAGTTTGAGGGTAACAATCGACAGGGGAGGAGGAAAGGGCTACACCTTC. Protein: CASSLRVTIDRGGGKGYTF.

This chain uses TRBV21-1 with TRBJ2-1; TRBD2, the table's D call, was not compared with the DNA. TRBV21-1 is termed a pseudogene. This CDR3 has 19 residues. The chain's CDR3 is CASSKWFPTSGRAYNEQFF. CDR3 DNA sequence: TGTGCCAGCAGCAAATGGTTCCCGACTAGCGGGAGGGCCTACAATGAGCAGTTCTTC.

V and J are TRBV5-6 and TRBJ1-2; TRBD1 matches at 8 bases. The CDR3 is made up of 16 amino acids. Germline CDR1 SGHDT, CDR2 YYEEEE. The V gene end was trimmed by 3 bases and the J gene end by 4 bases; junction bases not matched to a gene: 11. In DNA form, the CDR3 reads TGTGCCAGCAGCTCCCTCCGGACAGGGAATATCTATGGCTACACCTTC. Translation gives CASSSLRTGNIYGYTF.

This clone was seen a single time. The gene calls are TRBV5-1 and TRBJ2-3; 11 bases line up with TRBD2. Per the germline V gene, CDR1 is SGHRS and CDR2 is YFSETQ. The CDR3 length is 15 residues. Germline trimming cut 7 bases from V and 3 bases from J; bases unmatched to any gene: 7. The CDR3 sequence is CASSKGLADTDTQYF. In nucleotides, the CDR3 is TGCGCCAGCTCAAAGGGACTAGCGGATACAGATACGCAGTATTTT.

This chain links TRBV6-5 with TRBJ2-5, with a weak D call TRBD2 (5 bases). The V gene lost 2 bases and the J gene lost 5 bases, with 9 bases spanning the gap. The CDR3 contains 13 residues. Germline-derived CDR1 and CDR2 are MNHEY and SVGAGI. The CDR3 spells CASSYKRVETQYF. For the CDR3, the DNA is TGTGCCAGCAGTTACAAGAGGGTCGAGACCCAGTACTTC.

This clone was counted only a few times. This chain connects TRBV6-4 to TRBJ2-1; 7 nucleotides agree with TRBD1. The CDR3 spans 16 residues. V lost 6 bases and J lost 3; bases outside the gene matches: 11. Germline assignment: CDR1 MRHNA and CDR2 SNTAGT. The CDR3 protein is CASSASRTGDYNEQFF. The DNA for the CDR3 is TGTGCCAGCAGCGCCTCCCGGACAGGCGACTACAATGAGCAGTTCTTC.

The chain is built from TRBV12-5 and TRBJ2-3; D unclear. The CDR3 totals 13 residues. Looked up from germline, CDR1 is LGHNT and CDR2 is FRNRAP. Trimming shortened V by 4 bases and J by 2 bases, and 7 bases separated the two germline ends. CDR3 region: CASGWVNTDTQYF. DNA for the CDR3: TGTGCTAGTGGTTGGGTCAACACAGATACGCAGTATTTT.

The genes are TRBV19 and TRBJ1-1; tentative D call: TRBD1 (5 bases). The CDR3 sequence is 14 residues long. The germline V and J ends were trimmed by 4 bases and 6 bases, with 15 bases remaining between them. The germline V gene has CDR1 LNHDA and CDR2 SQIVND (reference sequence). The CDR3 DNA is TGTGCCAGTAGTACCAGGGTCGATCGCGCTGAAGCTTTCTTT. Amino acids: CASSTRVDRAEAFF.

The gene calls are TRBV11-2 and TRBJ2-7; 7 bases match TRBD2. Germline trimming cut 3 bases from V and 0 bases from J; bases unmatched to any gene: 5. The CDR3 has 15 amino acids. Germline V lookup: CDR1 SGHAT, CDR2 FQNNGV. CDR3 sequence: CASSFGGSPSYEQYF. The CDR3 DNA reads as TGTGCCAGCAGCTTTGGCGGGAGTCCCTCCTACGAGCAGTACTTC.

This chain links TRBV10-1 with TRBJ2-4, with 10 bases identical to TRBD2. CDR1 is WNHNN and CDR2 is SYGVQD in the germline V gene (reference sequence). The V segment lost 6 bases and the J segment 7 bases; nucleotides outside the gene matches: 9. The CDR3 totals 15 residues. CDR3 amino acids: CASSPISGRGNIQYF. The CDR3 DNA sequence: TGCGCCAGCAGCCCCATAAGCGGGAGGGGCAACATTCAGTACTTC.

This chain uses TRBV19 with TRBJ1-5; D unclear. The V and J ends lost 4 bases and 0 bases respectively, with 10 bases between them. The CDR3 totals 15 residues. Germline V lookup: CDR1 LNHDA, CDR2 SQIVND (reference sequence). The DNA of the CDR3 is TGTGCCAGTAGTAAGCCCCGGGGTAGCAATCAGCCCCAGCATTTT. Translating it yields CASSKPRGSNQPQHF.

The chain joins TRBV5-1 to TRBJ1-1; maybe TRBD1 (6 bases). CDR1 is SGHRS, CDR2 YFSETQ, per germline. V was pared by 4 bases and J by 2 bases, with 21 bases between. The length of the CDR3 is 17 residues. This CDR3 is CASSPIPGHQENTEAFF. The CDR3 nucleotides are TGCGCCAGCAGCCCGATTCCGGGACATCAAGAAAACACTGAAGCTTTCTTT.

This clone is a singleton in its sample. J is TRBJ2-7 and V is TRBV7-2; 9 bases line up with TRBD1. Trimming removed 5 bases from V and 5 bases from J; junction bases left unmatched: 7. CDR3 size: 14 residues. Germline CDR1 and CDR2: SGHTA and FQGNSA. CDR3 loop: CASSPGTGRDEQYF. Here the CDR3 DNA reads TGTGCCAGCAGCCCCGGGACAGGGAGGGACGAGCAGTACTTC.

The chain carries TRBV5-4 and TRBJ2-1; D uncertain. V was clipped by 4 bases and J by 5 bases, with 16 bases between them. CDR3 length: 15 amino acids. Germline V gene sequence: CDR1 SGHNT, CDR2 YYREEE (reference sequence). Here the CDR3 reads CASSTSVGPDNEQFF. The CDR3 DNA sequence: TGTGCCAGCAGCACCTCCGTGGGCCCAGACAATGAGCAGTTCTTC.

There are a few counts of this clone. The CDR3: CASRAGGDAGELFF. For the CDR3, the DNA is TGTGCCAGCAGAGCGGGGGGAGACGCCGGGGAGCTGTTTTTT. The gene calls are TRBV5-4 and TRBJ2-2; 9 nucleotides agree with TRBD2. The ends lost 5 bases at V and 6 bases at J; junction bases unmatched: 5. This CDR3 region has 14 residues. Germline CDR1 and CDR2: SGHNT and YYREEE (reference sequence).